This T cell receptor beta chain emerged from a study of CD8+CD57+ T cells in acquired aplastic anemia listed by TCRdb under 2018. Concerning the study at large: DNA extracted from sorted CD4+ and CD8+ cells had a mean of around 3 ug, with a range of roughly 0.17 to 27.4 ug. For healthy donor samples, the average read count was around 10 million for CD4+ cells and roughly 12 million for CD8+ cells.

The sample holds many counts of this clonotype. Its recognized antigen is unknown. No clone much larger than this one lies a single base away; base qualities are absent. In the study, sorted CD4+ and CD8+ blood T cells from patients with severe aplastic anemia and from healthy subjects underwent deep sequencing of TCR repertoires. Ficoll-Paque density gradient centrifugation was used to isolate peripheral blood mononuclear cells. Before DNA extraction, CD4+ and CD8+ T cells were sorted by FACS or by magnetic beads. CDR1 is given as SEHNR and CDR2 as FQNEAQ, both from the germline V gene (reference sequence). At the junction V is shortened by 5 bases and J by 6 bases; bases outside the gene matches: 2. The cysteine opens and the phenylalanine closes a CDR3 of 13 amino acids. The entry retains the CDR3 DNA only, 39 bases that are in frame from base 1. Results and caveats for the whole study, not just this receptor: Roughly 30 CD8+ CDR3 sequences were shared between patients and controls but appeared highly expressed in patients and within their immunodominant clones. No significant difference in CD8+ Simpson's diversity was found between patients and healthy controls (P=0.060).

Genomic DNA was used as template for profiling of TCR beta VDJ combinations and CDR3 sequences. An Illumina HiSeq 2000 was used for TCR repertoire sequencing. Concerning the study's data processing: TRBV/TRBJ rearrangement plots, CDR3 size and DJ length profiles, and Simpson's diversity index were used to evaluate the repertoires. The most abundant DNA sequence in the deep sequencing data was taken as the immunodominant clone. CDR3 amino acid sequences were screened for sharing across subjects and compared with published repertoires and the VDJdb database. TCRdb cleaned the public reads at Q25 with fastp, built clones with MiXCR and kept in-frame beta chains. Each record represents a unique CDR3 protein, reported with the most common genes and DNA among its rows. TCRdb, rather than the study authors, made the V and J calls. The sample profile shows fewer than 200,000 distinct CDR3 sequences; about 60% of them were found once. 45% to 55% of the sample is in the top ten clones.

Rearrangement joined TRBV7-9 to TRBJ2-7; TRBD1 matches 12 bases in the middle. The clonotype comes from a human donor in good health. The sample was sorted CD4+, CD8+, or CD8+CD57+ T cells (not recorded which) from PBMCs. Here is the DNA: TGTGCCAGCAGCCGGGACAGGGGGCTCGAGCAGTACTTC. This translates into CASSRDRGLEQYF.